One and the same sample provided the 32 T cell receptor beta chains below, sequenced in a study of T cell responses to AZD1222 COVID-19 vaccine. Libraries were prepared by immunoSEQ multiplex PCR; TCRdb keeps only in-frame clonotypes and omits some of them. The data contain about 180,000 clones, approximately 95% of them singletons. The sample here was peripheral blood, taken 28 days after the second dose of the MenACWY control vaccine. The source of these receptors is an adult who received the MenACWY meningococcal vaccine as a control.

Only a few counts were recorded for this clone. This chain connects TRBV5-3 to TRBJ1-1; no definite D call. TRBV5-3 is an ORF, and what it does is uncertain. Trimming pared 0 bases from V and 0 bases from J, leaving 9 bases between. The length of the CDR3 is 15 residues. The chain's CDR3 is CARSLGQIMNTEAFF. Written as DNA, the CDR3 is TGTGCCAGAAGCTTGGGGCAGATAATGAACACTGAAGCTTTCTTT.

This clone has only a few counts. This chain links TRBV5-4 with TRBJ1-1; no clear D. CDR3 size: 13 residues. Germline V gives CDR1 SGHNT, CDR2 YYREEE (reference sequence). Trimming cost V 0 bases and J 3 bases, with 6 bases left between them. CDR3 loop: CASSLVQDTEAFF. CDR3 bases: TGTGCCAGCAGCTTGGTCCAGGACACTGAAGCTTTCTTT. Full variable domain (missing parts from reference TRBV5-4 and TRBJ1-1): ETGVTQSPTHLIKTRGQQVTLRCSSQSGHNTVSWYQQALGQGPQFIFQYYREEENGRGNFPPRFSGLQFPNYSSELNVNALELDDSALYLCASSLVQDTEAFFGQGTRLTVV.

The chain has TRBV15 and TRBJ1-3; no clear D. The CDR3 contains 14 residues. Trimming left V 8 bases short and J 0 bases short, with 11 bases between. Germline values: CDR1 LNHNV, CDR2 YYDKDF (reference sequence). CDR3 residues: CATALWSSGNTIYF. In nucleotides, the CDR3 is TGTGCCACCGCCCTCTGGTCCTCTGGAAACACCATATATTTT.

CDR3 residues: CASSLLLTGDGYTF. CDR3 DNA sequence: TGCGCCAGCAGCTTGCTCCTGACAGGCGACGGCTACACCTTC. The rearrangement links TRBV5-1 to TRBJ1-2; D possibly corresponds to TRBD1 (6 bases). V shed 1 base and J shed 8 bases, with 15 bases lying between them. The CDR3 consists of 14 residues. Looked up from germline, CDR1 is SGHRS and CDR2 is YFSETQ.

V usage is TRBV25-1 and J usage is TRBJ1-1, with a tentative D call TRBD1 (6 bases). With 2 bases removed from V and 0 bases from J, the gap between germline ends came to 7 bases. The V gene's germline CDR1 is MGHDK and CDR2 SYGVNS. The CDR3 has 14 residues. The CDR3 is CASSETGMNTEAFF. The CDR3 DNA reads TGTGCCAGCAGTGAAACAGGGATGAACACTGAAGCTTTCTTT.

As for this clone: Additional DNA sequences in this sample encode the identical CDR3. CDR3 amino acids: CASSLSSYEQYF. DNA for the CDR3: TGTGCCAGCAGTCTTTCTTCCTACGAGCAGTACTTC. The rearrangement joins TRBV28 to TRBJ2-7; D unclear. Trimming took off 5 bases at V and 1 base at J, with 6 bases between the two ends. The CDR3 totals 12 residues. CDR1 is MDHEN, CDR2 SYDVKM, per germline.

This clone was counted a single time. The chain employs TRBV7-2 and TRBJ2-2, with D possibly matching TRBD2 (7 bases). In germline, CDR1 is SGHTA, CDR2 FQGNSA. The CDR3 contains 15 residues. V lost 4 bases to trimming and J lost 0 bases, with 9 bases between them. The chain's CDR3 is CASSSGGPNTGELFF. Written as DNA, the CDR3 is TGTGCCAGCAGCTCCGGGGGGCCGAACACCGGGGAGCTGTTTTTT.

V gene TRBV7-2 combines with J gene TRBJ2-7; TRBD1 agrees at 9 bases. Germline V gives CDR1 SGHTA, CDR2 FQGNSA. The CDR3 is made up of 14 amino acids. V lost 5 bases, J lost 6 bases, and 8 bases stayed unmatched. CDR3 in amino acids: CASSQGQGRGEQYF. The CDR3 bases are TGTGCCAGCAGCCAGGGACAGGGTCGTGGCGAGCAGTACTTC.

The sample holds a few counts of this clone. The chain uses TRBV28 and TRBJ2-7; a possible D gene is TRBD1 (5 bases). The CDR3 extends over 14 amino acids. The V gene's germline CDR1 is MDHEN and CDR2 SYDVKM. Trimming took off 2 bases at V and 2 bases at J, with 10 bases between the two ends. The CDR3 bases are TGTGCCAGCAGTTTACCAGGGATGGCCTACGAGCAGTACTTC. It specifies CASSLPGMAYEQYF.

V usage is TRBV11-2 and J usage is TRBJ2-1; 8 bases are a match to TRBD1. V dropped 6 bases and J dropped 4; count of bases not matched to a gene: 5. Germline values: CDR1 SGHAT, CDR2 FQNNGV. This CDR3 is built from 14 residues. CDR3 bases: TGTGCCAGCAGACAGGGGGAGCTTTACAATGAGCAGTTCTTC. It encodes CASRQGELYNEQFF.

The chain has TRBV5-1 and TRBJ1-1; D is possibly TRBD1 (5 bases). In germline, CDR1 is SGHRS, CDR2 YFSETQ. This CDR3 contains 16 residues. The V end lost 4 bases, the J end lost 4 bases, and 20 bases lay between the germline ends. The CDR3 reads CASSPAGRGLSTEAFF. Here the CDR3 DNA reads TGCGCCAGCAGCCCGGCCGGTCGGGGGTTGAGCACTGAAGCTTTCTTT.

The DNA for the CDR3 is TGTGCCAGCAGCTTAGGTGGAGGGGGGACGTACGAGCAGTACTTC. Its protein is CASSLGGGGTYEQYF. This sequence joins TRBV7-6 and TRBJ2-7; D may match TRBD1 or TRBD2 (6 bases each). Trimming removed 1 base from V and 4 bases from J, with 14 bases in between. The CDR3 is 15 residues long. Germline V CDR1 and CDR2: SGHVS, FNYEAQ.

This chain connects TRBV6-5 to TRBJ1-1; the D gene is possibly TRBD1 (6 bases). V lost 8 bases, J lost 0 bases, and 10 bases lay in between. The CDR3 length is 13 residues. CDR1 MNHEY and CDR2 SVGAGI come from the germline V gene. The CDR3 loop is CASPGALNTEAFF. The CDR3 coding sequence is TGTGCCAGCCCGGGGGCCCTGAACACTGAAGCTTTCTTT.

The chain links TRBV3-1 (or the pseudogene TRBV3-2) to TRBJ1-1, with D tentatively TRBD1 (6 bases). V lost 1 base and J lost 6, with 9 bases in between. CDR3 length: 13 residues. Germline assignment: CDR1 LGHDT and CDR2 YNNKEL (reference sequence). The CDR3 protein is CASSQVGGAEAFF. The CDR3 region has the DNA TGTGCCAGCAGCCAAGTAGGGGGGGCTGAAGCTTTCTTT.

The rearrangement links TRBV6-4 to TRBJ1-1, with 7 bases fitting TRBD1. The V and J ends lost 9 bases and 0 bases, in that order; junction bases with no gene match: 7. CDR3 size: 14 residues. Germline V gives CDR1 MRHNA, CDR2 SNTAGT. This CDR3 is CARRTGLMNTEAFF. The DNA of the CDR3 is TGTGCCAGGAGGACAGGATTAATGAACACTGAAGCTTTCTTT.

The chain employs TRBV4-2 and TRBJ2-7; 15 bases align to TRBD2. There are 17 residues in the CDR3. V was pared by 4 bases and J by 0 bases, with 4 bases of the junction left unmatched. Germline V CDR1 and CDR2: LGHNA, YNFKEQ. The CDR3 DNA follows: TGTGCCAGCAGCCGAGGGACTAGCGGGGGGATCTCCTACGAGCAGTACTTC. Its translation: CASSRGTSGGISYEQYF.

The genes are TRBV7-6 and TRBJ2-5; TRBD2 matches at 8 bases. The germline V gene has CDR1 SGHVS and CDR2 FNYEAQ. The length of the CDR3 is 17 residues. V was pared by 0 bases and J by 2 bases, with 8 bases of the junction left unmatched. CDR3 bases: TGTGCCAGCAGCTTAGCCCCCGTAGCGGGGCGGCAAGAGACCCAGTACTTC. It yields the protein CASSLAPVAGRQETQYF.

The chain is built from TRBV4-1 and TRBJ1-4; weak D call: TRBD1 (5 bases). The CDR3 extends over 16 amino acids. V was pared by 1 base and J by 3 bases, with 12 bases between. Per germline, CDR1 MGHRA and CDR2 YSYEKL. The CDR3 spells CASSQVRGRSNEKLFF. DNA of the CDR3: TGCGCCAGCAGCCAAGTTCGGGGACGTTCTAATGAAAAACTGTTTTTT.

The V call is TRBV19, the J call TRBJ2-5; D gene uncertain. Germline assignment: CDR1 LNHDA and CDR2 SQIVND (reference sequence). Between the trimmed V and J ends, which lost 0 bases and 6 bases, there was a span of 8 bases. This CDR3 comprises 13 residues. CDR3 DNA: TGTGCCAGTAGTATAGACGACACAAAGACCCAGTACTTC. Encoded protein: CASSIDDTKTQYF.

Only one count was recorded for this clone. This chain links TRBV6-1 with TRBJ2-7; a weak D match, TRBD2 (5 bases). The CDR3 spans 14 residues. V lost 2 bases and J lost 3, with 11 bases in between. Germline V gene data show CDR1 as MNHNS and CDR2 as SASEGT. This CDR3 reads CASSESPGIYEQYF. For the CDR3, the DNA is TGTGCCAGCAGTGAATCCCCGGGGATCTACGAGCAGTACTTC.

This chain connects TRBV10-3 to TRBJ1-1, with TRBD1 as a possible D gene (5 bases). Trimming removed 0 bases at V and 1 base at J, with 9 bases between. Germline CDR1 reads ENHRY; CDR2 reads SYGVKD. This CDR3 comprises 15 residues. The CDR3, as DNA: TGTGCCATCAGTGAGTCGGGGCGGGAGAACACTGAAGCTTTCTTT. Amino acid sequence: CAISESGRENTEAFF.

V usage is TRBV6-8 and J usage is TRBJ2-2; 7 bases align to TRBD1. CDR3 length: 16 residues. Germline lookup yields CDR1 MNHGY and CDR2 SAAAGT. V lost 2 bases and J lost 5; bases outside the gene matches: 8. CDR3 sequence reads: CASSYTQGPGTGELFF. In DNA form, the CDR3 reads TGTGCCAGCAGTTACACACAGGGGCCGGGGACCGGGGAGCTGTTTTTT.

J is TRBJ2-2 and V is TRBV5-4, with 9 positions matching TRBD2. Germline lookup yields CDR1 SGHNT and CDR2 YYREEE (reference sequence). This CDR3 is built from 16 residues. Trimming removed 6 bases from V and 5 bases from J; junction bases left unmatched: 11. The CDR3 spells CASNWGSGGFTGELFF. The CDR3 DNA follows: TGTGCCAGCAACTGGGGTAGCGGGGGTTTTACCGGGGAGCTGTTTTTT.

This chain uses TRBV19 with TRBJ1-2, with D tentatively TRBD1 (6 bases). The germline V gene encodes CDR1 LNHDA and CDR2 SQIVND (reference sequence). Trimming took off 6 bases at V and 8 bases at J, with 16 bases between the two ends. CDR3 length: 13 amino acids. The CDR3 nucleotides read TGTGCCAGTAGCCCACAGGGTTTTGGAGGCTACACCTTC. Its protein is CASSPQGFGGYTF.

The chain uses TRBV5-1 and TRBJ1-4; 7 positions match TRBD1. The CDR3 loop spans 14 amino acids. The V segment lost 6 bases and the J segment 8 bases; nucleotides outside the gene matches: 10. CDR1 is SGHRS and CDR2 is YFSETQ in the germline V gene. The CDR3 region is CASKEGGGEEKLFF. CDR3 coding DNA: TGCGCCAGCAAAGAGGGAGGGGGCGAGGAAAAACTGTTTTTT.

A word on this clone: A junction end diverges from the germline sequence, so it may reflect a read error. The chain employs TRBV18 and TRBJ1-6; TRBD1 is a possible D gene (6 bases). Germline lookup yields CDR1 KGHSH and CDR2 LQKENI. CDR3 size: 13 residues. The chain's CDR3 is CAGGGADNSPLHF. The CDR3 nucleotides read TGCGCGGGAGGGGGAGCGGACAATTCACCCCTCCACTTT.

The rearrangement joins TRBV7-9 to TRBJ1-4; no definite D call. V was pared by 5 bases and J by 6 bases, with 7 bases between. CDR3 length: 12 residues. CDR1 SEHNR and CDR2 FQNEAQ come from the germline V gene (reference sequence). CDR3 sequence: CASSRIDEKLFF. CDR3 bases: TGTGCCAGCAGCCGGATTGATGAAAAACTGTTTTTT.

This clone appeared a few times. The chain carries TRBV4-2 and TRBJ1-1; no definite D call. The CDR3 extends over 14 amino acids. Trimming stripped 4 bases from V and 4 bases from J, with 13 bases between. Germline V CDR1 and CDR2: LGHNA, YNFKEQ. The CDR3 sequence is CASSPGSVGTEAFF. Here the CDR3 DNA reads TGTGCCAGCAGCCCAGGTAGCGTGGGCACTGAAGCTTTCTTT.

The chain carries TRBV6-5 and TRBJ1-6; perhaps TRBD1 as D (5 bases). The CDR3 consists of 14 residues. V lost 6 bases and J lost 5, with 11 bases in between. CDR1 is MNHEY, CDR2 SVGAGI, per germline. The CDR3 DNA reads as TGTGCCAGCAGAGGGACGGCTGATAATTCACCCCTCCACTTT. It codes for CASRGTADNSPLHF.

This clone was seen just once. The chain combines TRBV2 with TRBJ1-1; the match to TRBD1 covers 10 bases. V shed 6 bases, J shed 4 bases, and the junction held 8 bases outside the gene matches. The CDR3 sequence is 15 residues long. From germline, CDR1 is SNHLY and CDR2 FYNNEI. CDR3 region: CASRGTGVFITEAFF. The CDR3 DNA reads TGTGCCAGCAGGGGGACAGGGGTTTTTATCACTGAAGCTTTCTTT.

This chain uses TRBV11-2 with TRBJ2-2, with no clear D. Per the germline V gene, CDR1 is SGHAT and CDR2 is FQNNGV. Deletions cut 1 base from V and 3 bases from J, with 12 bases between. The CDR3 totals 16 residues. CDR3 DNA sequence: TGTGCCAGCAGCTTAGTCACGGCAGACGACACCGGGGAGCTGTTTTTT. It specifies CASSLVTADDTGELFF.

The rearrangement uses TRBV3-1 (or the pseudogene TRBV3-2) and TRBJ2-1; no clear D gene. This CDR3 is 13 amino acids long. Germline V gene lookup returns CDR1 LGHDT and CDR2 YNNKEL (reference sequence). V was cut by 0 bases and J by 10 bases, with 10 bases left in between. As DNA, the CDR3 is TGTGCCAGCAGCCAAGAGTTGACGCCAGAGCAGTTCTTC. Translating it yields CASSQELTPEQFF.